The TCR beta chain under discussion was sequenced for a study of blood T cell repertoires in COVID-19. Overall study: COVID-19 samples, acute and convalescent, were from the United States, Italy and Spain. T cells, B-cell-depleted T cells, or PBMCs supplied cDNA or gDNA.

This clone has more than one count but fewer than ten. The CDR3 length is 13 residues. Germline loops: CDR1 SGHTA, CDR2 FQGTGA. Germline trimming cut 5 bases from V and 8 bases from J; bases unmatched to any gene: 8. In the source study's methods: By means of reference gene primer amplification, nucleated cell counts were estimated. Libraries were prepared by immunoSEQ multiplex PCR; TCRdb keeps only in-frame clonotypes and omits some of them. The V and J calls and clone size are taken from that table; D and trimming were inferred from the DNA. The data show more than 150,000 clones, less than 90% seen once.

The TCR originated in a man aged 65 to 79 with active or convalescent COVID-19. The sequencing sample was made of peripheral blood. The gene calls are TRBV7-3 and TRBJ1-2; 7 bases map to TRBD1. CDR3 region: CASSRRQGRGYTF. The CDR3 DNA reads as TGTGCCAGCAGCCGAAGACAGGGTAGGGGCTACACCTTC.